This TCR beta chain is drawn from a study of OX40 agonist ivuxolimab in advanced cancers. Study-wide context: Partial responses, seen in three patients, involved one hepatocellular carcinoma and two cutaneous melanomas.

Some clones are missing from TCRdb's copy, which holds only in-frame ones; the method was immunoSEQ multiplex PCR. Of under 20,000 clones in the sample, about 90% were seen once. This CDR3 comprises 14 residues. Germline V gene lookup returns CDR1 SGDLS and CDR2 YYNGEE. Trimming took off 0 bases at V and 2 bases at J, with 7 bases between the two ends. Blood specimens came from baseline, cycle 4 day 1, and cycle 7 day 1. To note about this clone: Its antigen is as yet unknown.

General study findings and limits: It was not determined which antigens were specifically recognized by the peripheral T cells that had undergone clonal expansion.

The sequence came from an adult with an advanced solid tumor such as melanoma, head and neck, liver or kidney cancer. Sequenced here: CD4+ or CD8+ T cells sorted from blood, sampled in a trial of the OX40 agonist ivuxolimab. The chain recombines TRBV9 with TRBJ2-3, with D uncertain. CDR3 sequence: CASSVGSTTDTQYF. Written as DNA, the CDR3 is TGTGCCAGCAGCGTAGGGTCGACCACAGATACGCAGTATTTT.